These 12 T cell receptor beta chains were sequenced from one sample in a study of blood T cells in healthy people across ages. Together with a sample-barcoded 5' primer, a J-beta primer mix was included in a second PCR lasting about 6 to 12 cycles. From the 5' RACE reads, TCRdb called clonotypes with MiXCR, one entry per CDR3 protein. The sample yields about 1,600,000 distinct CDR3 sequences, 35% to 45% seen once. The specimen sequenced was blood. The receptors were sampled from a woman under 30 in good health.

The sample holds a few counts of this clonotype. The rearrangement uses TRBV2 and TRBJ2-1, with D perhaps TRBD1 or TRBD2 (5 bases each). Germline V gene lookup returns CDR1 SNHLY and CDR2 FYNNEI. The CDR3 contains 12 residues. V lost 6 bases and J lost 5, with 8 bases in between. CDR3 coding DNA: TGTGCCAGCAGGGGGGAAAACAATGAGCAGTTCTTC. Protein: CASRGENNEQFF.

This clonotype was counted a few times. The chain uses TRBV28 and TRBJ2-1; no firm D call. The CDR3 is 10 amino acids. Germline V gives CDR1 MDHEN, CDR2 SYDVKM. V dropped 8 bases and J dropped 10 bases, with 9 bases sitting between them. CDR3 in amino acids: CASSWGEQFF. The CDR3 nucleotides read TGTGCCAGCTCTTGGGGAGAGCAGTTCTTC.

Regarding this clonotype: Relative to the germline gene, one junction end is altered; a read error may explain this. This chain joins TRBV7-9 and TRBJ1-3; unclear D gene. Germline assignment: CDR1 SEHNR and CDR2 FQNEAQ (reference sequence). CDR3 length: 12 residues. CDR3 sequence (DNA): TGTGCCAGCAGCGCGAGCGGGAACACCGTATATTTT. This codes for CASSASGNTVYF.

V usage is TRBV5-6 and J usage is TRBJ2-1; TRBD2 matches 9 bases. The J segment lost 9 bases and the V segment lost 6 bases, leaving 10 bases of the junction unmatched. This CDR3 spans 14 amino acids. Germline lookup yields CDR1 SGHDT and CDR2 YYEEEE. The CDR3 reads CASTSERGAPEQFF. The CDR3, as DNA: TGTGCCAGCACCTCCGAGCGGGGGGCTCCTGAGCAGTTCTTC.

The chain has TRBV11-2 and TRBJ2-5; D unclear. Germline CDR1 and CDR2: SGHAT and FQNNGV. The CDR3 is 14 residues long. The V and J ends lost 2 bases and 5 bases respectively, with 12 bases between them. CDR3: CASSLLLGGETQYF. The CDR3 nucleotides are TGTGCCAGCAGCTTACTACTGGGTGGGGAGACCCAGTACTTC.

The CDR3 here is CASSQDLTETYEQYF. The DNA of the CDR3 is TGTGCCAGCTCACAAGACCTGACAGAAACCTACGAGCAGTACTTC. The V call is TRBV18, the J call TRBJ2-7, with TRBD1 as a possible D gene (5 bases). The germline V gene encodes CDR1 KGHSH and CDR2 LQKENI. V lost 4 bases and J lost 2, with 15 bases in between. This CDR3 comprises 15 residues.

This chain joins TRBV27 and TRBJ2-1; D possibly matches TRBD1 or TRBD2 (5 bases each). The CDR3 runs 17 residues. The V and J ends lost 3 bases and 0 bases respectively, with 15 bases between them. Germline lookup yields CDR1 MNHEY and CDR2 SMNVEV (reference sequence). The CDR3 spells CASSFRVGALSYNEQFF. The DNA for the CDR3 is TGTGCCAGCAGTTTCCGAGTCGGGGCTCTCTCCTACAATGAGCAGTTCTTC.

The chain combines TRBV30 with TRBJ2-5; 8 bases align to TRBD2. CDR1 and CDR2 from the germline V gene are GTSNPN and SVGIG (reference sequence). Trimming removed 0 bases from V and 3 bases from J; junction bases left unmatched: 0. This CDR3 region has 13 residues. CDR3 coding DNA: TGTGCCTGGAGTGTACTAGCGGAAGAGACCCAGTACTTC. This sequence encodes CAWSVLAEETQYF.

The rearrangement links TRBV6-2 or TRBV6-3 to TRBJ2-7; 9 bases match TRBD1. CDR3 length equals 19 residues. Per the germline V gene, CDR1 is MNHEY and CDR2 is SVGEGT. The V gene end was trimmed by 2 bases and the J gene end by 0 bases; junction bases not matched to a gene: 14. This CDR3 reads CASSYAGQGAGMSSYEQYF. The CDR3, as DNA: TGTGCCAGCAGTTACGCGGGACAGGGTGCTGGAATGAGCTCCTACGAGCAGTACTTC.

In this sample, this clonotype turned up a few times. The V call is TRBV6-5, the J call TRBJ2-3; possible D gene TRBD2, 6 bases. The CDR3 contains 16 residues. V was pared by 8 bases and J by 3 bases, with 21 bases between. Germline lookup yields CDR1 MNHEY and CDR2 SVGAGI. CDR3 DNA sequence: TGTGCCAGCCGCCAAACCGGAGGGTCCCCTACAGATACGCAGTATTTT. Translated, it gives CASRQTGGSPTDTQYF.

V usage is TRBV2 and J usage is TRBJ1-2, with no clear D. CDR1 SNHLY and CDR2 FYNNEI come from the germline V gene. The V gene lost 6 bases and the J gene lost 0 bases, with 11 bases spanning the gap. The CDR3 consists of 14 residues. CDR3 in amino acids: CASRDGVTNYGYTF. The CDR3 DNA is TGTGCCAGCAGGGATGGTGTTACTAACTATGGCTACACCTTC.

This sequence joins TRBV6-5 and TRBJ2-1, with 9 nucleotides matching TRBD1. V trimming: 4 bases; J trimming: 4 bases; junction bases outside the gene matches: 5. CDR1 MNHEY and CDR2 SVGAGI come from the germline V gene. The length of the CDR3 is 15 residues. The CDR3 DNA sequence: TGTGCCAGCAGTTTCGGACAGGGGTGGTACAATGAGCAGTTCTTC. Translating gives CASSFGQGWYNEQFF.